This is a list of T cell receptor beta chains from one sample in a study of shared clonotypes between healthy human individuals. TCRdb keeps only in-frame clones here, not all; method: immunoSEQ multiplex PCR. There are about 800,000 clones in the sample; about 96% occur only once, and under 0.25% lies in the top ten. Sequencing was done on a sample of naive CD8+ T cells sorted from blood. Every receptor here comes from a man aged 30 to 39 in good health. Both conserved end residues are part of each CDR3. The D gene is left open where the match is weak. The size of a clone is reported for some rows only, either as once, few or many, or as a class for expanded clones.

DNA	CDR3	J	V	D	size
TGTGCCAGCAGCGTTAGCGGGACGAGCACAGATACGCAGTATTTT	CASSVSGTSTDTQYF	TRBJ2-3	TRBV9	TRBD2	NA
TGTGCCTATAACCGGGACGGCAATCAGCCCCAGCATTTT	CAYNRDGNQPQHF	TRBJ1-5	TRBV30	NA	NA
TGTGCCAGCAGCTTAGGGACAGGGGTGGAGACCCAGTACTTC	CASSLGTGVETQYF	TRBJ2-5	TRBV13	TRBD1	NA
TGTGCCAGCAGCTTAGCCCAGACAGGGGGGCGAGAGACCCAGTACTTC	CASSLAQTGGRETQYF	TRBJ2-5	TRBV7-9	TRBD1	NA
TGTGCCAGCAGGGTCGGGACAGGGGCCACCGGGGAGCTGTTTTTT	CASRVGTGATGELFF	TRBJ2-2	TRBV7-8	TRBD1	NA
TGTGCCTGGATCTTCGGCGCTGGAGGGGCGGATGAGCAGTTCTTC	CAWIFGAGGADEQFF	TRBJ2-1	TRBV30	NA	NA
TGTGCCACCAGCAGAGATCGGGCCAGCAGTCGGTACTTC	CATSRDRASSRYF	TRBJ2-7	TRBV15	NA	NA
TGTGCCACCAGCAGAGCGTCCCGAAGCAATCAGCCCCAGCATTTT	CATSRASRSNQPQHF	TRBJ1-5	TRBV15	NA	NA
TGTGCCAGCAGTCCCCTTGGACAGGGGGCGCGCAGCGGGGAGCTGTTTTTT	CASSPLGQGARSGELFF	TRBJ2-2	TRBV28	TRBD1	NA
TGTGCCAGCAGCTTCGGACCTGAGAGGGCAGATACGCAGTATTTT	CASSFGPERADTQYF	TRBJ2-3	TRBV11-2	NA	NA
TGTGCCAGCAGCTCCCAGACAGGGGCCGATACGCAGTATTTT	CASSSQTGADTQYF	TRBJ2-3	TRBV7-8	TRBD1	NA
TGTGCCAGCAGCTCTCTAGCGGGAGTCGCCAAAAACATTCAGTACTTC	CASSSLAGVAKNIQYF	TRBJ2-4	TRBV7-9	TRBD2	NA
TGTGCCAGCAGCCCGCGACAGGGGGCTTCCTATGGCTACACCTTC	CASSPRQGASYGYTF	TRBJ1-2	TRBV9	TRBD1	NA
TGTGCCAGCAGCCGTAGACACCCGGATGAAAAACTGTTTTTT	CASSRRHPDEKLFF	TRBJ1-4	TRBV4-2	NA	NA
TGTGCCAGCAGGCCTTTAGCGGGATCCTCCACCGGGGAGCTGTTTTTT	CASRPLAGSSTGELFF	TRBJ2-2	TRBV28	TRBD2	NA
TGTGCCAGCAGTTTCCAGGGACTATATAGCGAGACCCAGTACTTC	CASSFQGLYSETQYF	TRBJ2-5	TRBV27	TRBD2	NA
TGCAGCGTTGGGGACCCGGGCCCAACTGGCTACACCTTC	CSVGDPGPTGYTF	TRBJ1-2	TRBV29-1	NA	NA
TGTGCCAGAAGGCCATGTTTCGAGGGCATGAACACTGAAGCTTTCTTT	CARRPCFEGMNTEAFF	TRBJ1-1	TRBV5-3	NA	NA
TGTGCCAGCAGTCCATCCTCACGGTGGGGTGAGCAGTTCTTC	CASSPSSRWGEQFF	TRBJ2-1	TRBV27	NA	NA
TGTGCCAGCAGTTTGCTAGGCGGAGAGGATGGCTACACCTTC	CASSLLGGEDGYTF	TRBJ1-2	TRBV27	NA	NA
TGTGCCAGCAGCTTAACAGAGGGCAATCAGCCCCAGCATTTT	CASSLTEGNQPQHF	TRBJ1-5	TRBV7-9	NA	NA
TGTGCCAGCAGTTACTCCCAGATCTATGGCTACACCTTC	CASSYSQIYGYTF	TRBJ1-2	TRBV6-6	NA	NA
TGCAGCGTTGGGGGGACAGGGCAGTACAATGAGCAGTTCTTC	CSVGGTGQYNEQFF	TRBJ2-1	TRBV29-1	TRBD1	NA
TGTGCCAGCAGTTACTCCACGGTAGGGGGCGGCGAGCAGTACTTC	CASSYSTVGGGEQYF	TRBJ2-7	TRBV6-5	TRBD1	NA
TGTGCCACCAGCAGTCCATGGGGACAGGGGAACACCGGGGAGCTGTTTTTT	CATSSPWGQGNTGELFF	TRBJ2-2	TRBV15	TRBD1	NA
TGTGCCAGCAGCAACTACCGGACAGAGCAAGAGACCCAGTACTTC	CASSNYRTEQETQYF	TRBJ2-5	TRBV7-9	NA	NA
TGTGCCAGCAGTCAGACAGGGTTCGACAGTCAGCCCCAGCATTTT	CASSQTGFDSQPQHF	TRBJ1-5	TRBV2	TRBD1	once
TGCAGCGTTCTATTAGTGGGAAAAGAGACCCAGTACTTC	CSVLLVGKETQYF	TRBJ2-5	TRBV29-1	NA	NA